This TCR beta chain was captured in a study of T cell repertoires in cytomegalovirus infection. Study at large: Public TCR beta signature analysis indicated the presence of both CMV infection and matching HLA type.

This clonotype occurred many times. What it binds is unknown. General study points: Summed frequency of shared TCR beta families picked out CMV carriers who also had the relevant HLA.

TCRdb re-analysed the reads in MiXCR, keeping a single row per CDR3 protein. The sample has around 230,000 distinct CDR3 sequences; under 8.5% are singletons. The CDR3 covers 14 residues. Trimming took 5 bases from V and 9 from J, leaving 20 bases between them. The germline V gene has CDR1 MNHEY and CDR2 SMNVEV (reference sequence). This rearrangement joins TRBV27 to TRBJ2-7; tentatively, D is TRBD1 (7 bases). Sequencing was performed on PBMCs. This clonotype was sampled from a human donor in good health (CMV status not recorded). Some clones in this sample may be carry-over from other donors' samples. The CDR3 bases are TGTGCCAGCAGTCCACTACGACAGGGAGGCGGGCAGTACTTC. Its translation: CASSPLRQGGGQYF.